These T cell receptor beta chains were read from a single sample in a study of CD8 T cells in Susac syndrome. TCRdb re-called the immunoSEQ multiplex PCR reads with MiXCR, one entry per CDR3 protein. The sample includes some 200,000 distinct CDR3 sequences, roughly 96% of them seen just once. Sequences were obtained from CD4+ T cells from PBMCs. These receptors were taken from a human donor with multiple sclerosis. Both conserved end residues are part of each CDR3. Each record gives: D gene, J gene, V gene, CDR3 protein. The D gene is left open where the match is weak.

d_gene: TRBD1; j_gene: TRBJ2-7; v_gene: TRBV20-1; CDR3aa: CSAPGQGYEQYF
d_gene: .; j_gene: TRBJ2-1; v_gene: TRBV7-9; CDR3aa: CATHSGDLYNEQFF
d_gene: .; j_gene: TRBJ2-1; v_gene: TRBV12-3/TRBV12-4; CDR3aa: CASSLAGTSYNEQFF
d_gene: .; j_gene: TRBJ2-3; v_gene: TRBV7-2; CDR3aa: CASSSSSDTQYF
d_gene: TRBD2; j_gene: TRBJ2-1; v_gene: TRBV4-1; CDR3aa: CASRRGIAGGKSSYNEQFF
d_gene: .; j_gene: TRBJ1-6; v_gene: TRBV9; CDR3aa: CASSSRGGLKNSPLHF
d_gene: TRBD2; j_gene: TRBJ2-5; v_gene: TRBV7-9; CDR3aa: CASRDSGRETQYF
d_gene: .; j_gene: TRBJ1-2; v_gene: TRBV20-1; CDR3aa: CSARHRDYGYTF
d_gene: .; j_gene: TRBJ1-2; v_gene: TRBV9; CDR3aa: CASSRGGSQYGYTF
d_gene: .; j_gene: TRBJ2-5; v_gene: TRBV19; CDR3aa: CASSDRPLGVQETQYF
d_gene: TRBD2; j_gene: TRBJ2-3; v_gene: TRBV4-1; CDR3aa: CASSRGLAGPTDTQYF
d_gene: .; j_gene: TRBJ2-3; v_gene: TRBV18; CDR3aa: CASSPTGYLLTDTQYF
d_gene: .; j_gene: TRBJ2-7; v_gene: TRBV12-5; CDR3aa: CASGFKGEQYF
d_gene: .; j_gene: TRBJ1-1; v_gene: TRBV7-9; CDR3aa: CASSYRTGPTNTEAFF
d_gene: .; j_gene: TRBJ1-5; v_gene: TRBV29-1; CDR3aa: CSVSDSNQPQHF
d_gene: .; j_gene: TRBJ1-2; v_gene: TRBV19; CDR3aa: CASSRLYGYTF
d_gene: TRBD1; j_gene: TRBJ1-4; v_gene: TRBV14; CDR3aa: CASSQQGANEKLFF
d_gene: TRBD2; j_gene: TRBJ2-7; v_gene: TRBV20-1; CDR3aa: CSARGGLAGAQSSYEQYF
d_gene: .; j_gene: TRBJ1-5; v_gene: TRBV30; CDR3aa: CAWSVPGTPQHF
d_gene: .; j_gene: TRBJ1-2; v_gene: TRBV7-9; CDR3aa: CASSSPGHGYTF
d_gene: .; j_gene: TRBJ1-4; v_gene: TRBV5-1; CDR3aa: CASSLESTNEKLFF
d_gene: TRBD2; j_gene: TRBJ2-7; v_gene: TRBV9; CDR3aa: CASSVSAGGIYEQYF
d_gene: .; j_gene: TRBJ2-1; v_gene: TRBV7-3; CDR3aa: CASSADGRVGNEQFF
d_gene: TRBD2; j_gene: TRBJ2-1; v_gene: TRBV29-1; CDR3aa: CSVARTSYEQFF
d_gene: .; j_gene: TRBJ2-7; v_gene: TRBV9; CDR3aa: CASSADYRVYEQYF
d_gene: .; j_gene: TRBJ2-3; v_gene: TRBV4-1; CDR3aa: CASSPSMGTQYF
d_gene: TRBD2; j_gene: TRBJ2-7; v_gene: TRBV3-1; CDR3aa: CASSLPSAGGSEQYF
d_gene: .; j_gene: TRBJ2-4; v_gene: TRBV24-1; CDR3aa: CATSDSRTENIQYF
d_gene: TRBD1; j_gene: TRBJ1-5; v_gene: TRBV14; CDR3aa: CASSNRGVGQPQHF
d_gene: TRBD1; j_gene: TRBJ1-2; v_gene: TRBV3-1; CDR3aa: CASSINRGSNYGYTF
d_gene: .; j_gene: TRBJ2-3; v_gene: TRBV4-2; CDR3aa: CASSQDGTSTDTQYF
d_gene: .; j_gene: TRBJ1-5; v_gene: TRBV24-1; CDR3aa: CATSDSRRGQNQPQHF
d_gene: .; j_gene: TRBJ1-2; v_gene: TRBV20-1; CDR3aa: CSAPRGRDGYTF